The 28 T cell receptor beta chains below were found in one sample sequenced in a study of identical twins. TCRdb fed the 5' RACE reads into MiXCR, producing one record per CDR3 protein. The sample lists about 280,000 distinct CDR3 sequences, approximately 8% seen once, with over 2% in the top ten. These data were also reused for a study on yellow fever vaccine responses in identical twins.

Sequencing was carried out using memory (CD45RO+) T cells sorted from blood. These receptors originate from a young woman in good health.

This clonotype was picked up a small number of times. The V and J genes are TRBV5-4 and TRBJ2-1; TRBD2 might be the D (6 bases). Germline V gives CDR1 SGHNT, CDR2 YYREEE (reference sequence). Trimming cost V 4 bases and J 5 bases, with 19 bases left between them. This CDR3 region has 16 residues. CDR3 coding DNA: TGTGCCAGCAGCCCCATGCCGGGGGAGGAGAACAATGAGCAGTTCTTC. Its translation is CASSPMPGEENNEQFF.

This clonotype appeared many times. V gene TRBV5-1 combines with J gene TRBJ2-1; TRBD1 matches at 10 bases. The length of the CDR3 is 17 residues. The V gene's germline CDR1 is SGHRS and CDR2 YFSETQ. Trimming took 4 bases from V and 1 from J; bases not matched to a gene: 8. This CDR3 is CASSNQGQGFSYNEQFF. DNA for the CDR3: TGCGCCAGCAGCAACCAGGGACAGGGGTTTTCCTACAATGAGCAGTTCTTC. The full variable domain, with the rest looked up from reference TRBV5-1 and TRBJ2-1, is KAGVTQTPRYLIKTRGQQVTLSCSPISGHRSVSWYQQTPGQGLQFLFEYFSETQRNKGNFPGRFSGRQFSNSRSEMNVSTLELGDSALYLCASSNQGQGFSYNEQFFGPGTRLTVL.

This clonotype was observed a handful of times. CDR3: CASSLVASGGPQDTQYF. CDR3 DNA: TGCGCCAGCAGCTTGGTAGCTAGCGGGGGGCCCCAAGATACGCAGTATTTT. The chain is built from TRBV5-1 and TRBJ2-3, with 11 nucleotides matching TRBD2. Germline V gives CDR1 SGHRS, CDR2 YFSETQ. This CDR3 comprises 17 residues. With 0 bases clipped from V and 5 bases from J, the junction kept 8 bases outside the gene matches. The whole variable domain, remainder taken from reference TRBV5-1 and TRBJ2-3, is KAGVTQTPRYLIKTRGQQVTLSCSPISGHRSVSWYQQTPGQGLQFLFEYFSETQRNKGNFPGRFSGRQFSNSRSEMNVSTLELGDSALYLCASSLVASGGPQDTQYFGPGTRLTVL.

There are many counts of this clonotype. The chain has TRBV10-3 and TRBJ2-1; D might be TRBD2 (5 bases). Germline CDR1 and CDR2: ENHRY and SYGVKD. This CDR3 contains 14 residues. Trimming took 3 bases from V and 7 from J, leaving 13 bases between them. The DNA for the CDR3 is TGTGCCATCAGTGATCGTGGCGGGCTGAATGAGCAGTTCTTC. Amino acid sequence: CAISDRGGLNEQFF.

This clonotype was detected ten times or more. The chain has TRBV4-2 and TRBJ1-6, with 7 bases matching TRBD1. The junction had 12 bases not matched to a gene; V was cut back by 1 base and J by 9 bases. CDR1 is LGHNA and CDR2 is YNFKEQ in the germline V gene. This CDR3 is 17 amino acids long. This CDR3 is CASSQAIPTGAGSPLHF. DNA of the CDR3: TGTGCCAGCAGCCAAGCTATCCCTACAGGGGCCGGTTCACCCCTCCACTTT.

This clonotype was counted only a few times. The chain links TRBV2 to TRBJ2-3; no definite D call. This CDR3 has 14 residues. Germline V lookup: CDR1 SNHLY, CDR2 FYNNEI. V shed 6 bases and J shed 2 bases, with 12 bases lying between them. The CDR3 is CASSLTPNTDTQYF. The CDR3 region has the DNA TGTGCCAGCAGCCTTACCCCTAACACAGATACGCAGTATTTT.

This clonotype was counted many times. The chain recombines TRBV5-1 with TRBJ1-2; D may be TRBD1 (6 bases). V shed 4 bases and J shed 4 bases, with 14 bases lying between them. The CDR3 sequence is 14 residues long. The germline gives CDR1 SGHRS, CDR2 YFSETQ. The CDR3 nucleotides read TGCGCCAGCAGCCCGGACAGTATTGTCTATGGCTACACCTTC. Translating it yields CASSPDSIVYGYTF.

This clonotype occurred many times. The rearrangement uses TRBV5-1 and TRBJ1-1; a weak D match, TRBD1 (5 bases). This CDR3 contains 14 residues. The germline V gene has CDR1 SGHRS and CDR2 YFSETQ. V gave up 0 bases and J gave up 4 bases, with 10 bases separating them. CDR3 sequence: CASSLGGVGTEAFF. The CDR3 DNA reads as TGCGCCAGCAGCTTGGGGGGCGTCGGCACTGAAGCTTTCTTT.

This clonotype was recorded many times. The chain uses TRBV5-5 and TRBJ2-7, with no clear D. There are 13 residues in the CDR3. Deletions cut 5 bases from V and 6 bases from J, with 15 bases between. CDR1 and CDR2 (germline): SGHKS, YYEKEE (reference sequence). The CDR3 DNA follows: TGTGCCAGCAGATCGATCACTACGGGCGAGCAGTACTTC. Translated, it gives CASRSITTGEQYF.

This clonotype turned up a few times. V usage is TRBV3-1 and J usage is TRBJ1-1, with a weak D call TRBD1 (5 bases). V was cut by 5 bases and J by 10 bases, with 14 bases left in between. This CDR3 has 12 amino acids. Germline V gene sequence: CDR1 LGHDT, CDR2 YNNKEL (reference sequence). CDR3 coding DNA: TGTGCCAGCAGCAAAGGGGCCAGCCGAGCTTTCTTT. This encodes CASSKGASRAFF.

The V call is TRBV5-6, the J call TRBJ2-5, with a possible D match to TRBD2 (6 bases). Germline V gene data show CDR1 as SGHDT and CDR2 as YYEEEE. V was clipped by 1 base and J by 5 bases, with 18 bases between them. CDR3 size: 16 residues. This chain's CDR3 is CASSLFGSSLGETQYF. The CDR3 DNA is TGTGCCAGCAGCTTGTTCGGGAGCTCATTGGGGGAGACCCAGTACTTC.

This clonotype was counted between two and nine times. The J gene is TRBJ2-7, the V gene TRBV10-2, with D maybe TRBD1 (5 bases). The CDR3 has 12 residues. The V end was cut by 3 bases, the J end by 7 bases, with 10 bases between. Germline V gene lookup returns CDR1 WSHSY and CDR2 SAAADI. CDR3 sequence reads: CASSERGREQYV. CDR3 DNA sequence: TGCGCCAGCAGTGAAAGGGGAAGGGAGCAGTACGTC.

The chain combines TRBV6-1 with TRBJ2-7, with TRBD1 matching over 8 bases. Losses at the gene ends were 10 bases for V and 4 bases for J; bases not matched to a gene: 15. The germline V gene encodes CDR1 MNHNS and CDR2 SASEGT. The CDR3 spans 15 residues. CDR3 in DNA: TGTGCCACTAGCAGTCGGGCAGGGGGCTTTTACGAGCAGTACTTC. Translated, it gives CATSSRAGGFYEQYF.

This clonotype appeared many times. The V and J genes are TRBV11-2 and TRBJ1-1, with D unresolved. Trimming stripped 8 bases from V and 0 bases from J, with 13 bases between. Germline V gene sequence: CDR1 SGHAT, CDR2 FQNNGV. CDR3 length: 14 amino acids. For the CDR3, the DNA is TGTGCCAGCGAAGGGTTCGGACTGAACACTGAAGCTTTCTTT. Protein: CASEGFGLNTEAFF. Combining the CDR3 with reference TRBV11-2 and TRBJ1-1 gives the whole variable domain EAGVAQSPRYKIIEKRQSVAFWCNPISGHATLYWYQQILGQGPKLLIQFQNNGVVDDSQLPKDRFSAERLKGVDSTLKIQPAKLEDSAVYLCASEGFGLNTEAFFGQGTRLTVV.

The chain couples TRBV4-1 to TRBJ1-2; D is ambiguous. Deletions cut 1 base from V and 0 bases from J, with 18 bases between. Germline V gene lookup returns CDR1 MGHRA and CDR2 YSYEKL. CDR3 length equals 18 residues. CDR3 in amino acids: CASSQGQLSLFTNYGYTF. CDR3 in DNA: TGCGCCAGCAGCCAAGGGCAGCTCTCGTTGTTTACTAACTATGGCTACACCTTC.

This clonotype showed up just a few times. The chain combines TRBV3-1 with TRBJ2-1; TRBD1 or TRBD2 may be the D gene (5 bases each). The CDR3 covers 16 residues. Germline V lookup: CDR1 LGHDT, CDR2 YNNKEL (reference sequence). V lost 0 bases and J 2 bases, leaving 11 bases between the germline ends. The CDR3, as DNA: TGTGCCAGCAGCCAAGAAGTTGGGACCACCTACAATGAGCAGTTCTTC. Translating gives CASSQEVGTTYNEQFF.

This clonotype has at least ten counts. CDR3: CASTALTDTQYF. The CDR3 DNA reads as TGTGCCAGCACCGCCCTTACAGATACGCAGTATTTT. This rearrangement joins TRBV11-2 to TRBJ2-3, with D unresolved. Trimming cost V 7 bases and J 3 bases, with 8 bases left between them. The germline CDR1 and CDR2 sequences are SGHAT and FQNNGV. The CDR3 contains 12 residues.

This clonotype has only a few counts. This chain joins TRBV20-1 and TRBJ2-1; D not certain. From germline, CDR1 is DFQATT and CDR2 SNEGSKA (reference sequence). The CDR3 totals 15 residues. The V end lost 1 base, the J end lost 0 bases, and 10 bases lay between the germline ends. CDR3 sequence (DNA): TGCAGTGCTAGAGTAGGTCTGAACTCCTACAATGAGCAGTTCTTC. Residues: CSARVGLNSYNEQFF.

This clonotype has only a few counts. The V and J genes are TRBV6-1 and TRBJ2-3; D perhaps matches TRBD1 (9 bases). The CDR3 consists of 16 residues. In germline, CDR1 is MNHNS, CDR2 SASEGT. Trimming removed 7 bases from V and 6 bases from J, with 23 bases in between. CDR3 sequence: CASIYRGRGASDTQYF. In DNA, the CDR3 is TGTGCCAGCATCTACAGGGGGCGGGGGGCCTCTGATACGCAGTATTTT.

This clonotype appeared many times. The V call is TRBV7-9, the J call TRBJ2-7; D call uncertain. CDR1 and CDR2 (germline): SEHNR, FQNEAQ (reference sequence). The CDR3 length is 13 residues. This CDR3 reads CASSLDSLLTLGV. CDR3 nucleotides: TGTGCCAGCAGCTTAGACTCTTTGCTCACCCTGGGCGTC.

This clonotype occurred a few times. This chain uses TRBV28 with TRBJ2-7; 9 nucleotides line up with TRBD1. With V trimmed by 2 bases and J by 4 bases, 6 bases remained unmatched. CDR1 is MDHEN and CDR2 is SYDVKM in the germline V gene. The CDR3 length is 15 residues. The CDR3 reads CASSLPGQGYYEQYF. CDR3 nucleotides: TGTGCCAGCAGTTTACCGGGACAGGGATATTACGAGCAGTACTTC.

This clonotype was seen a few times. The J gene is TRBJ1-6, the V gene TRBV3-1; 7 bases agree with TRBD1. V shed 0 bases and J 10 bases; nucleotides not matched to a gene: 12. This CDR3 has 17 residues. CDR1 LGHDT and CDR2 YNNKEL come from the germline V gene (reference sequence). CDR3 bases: TGTGCCAGCAGCCAAGAATTAACGACAGGGAGGAGATCACCCCTCCACTTT. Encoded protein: CASSQELTTGRRSPLHF.

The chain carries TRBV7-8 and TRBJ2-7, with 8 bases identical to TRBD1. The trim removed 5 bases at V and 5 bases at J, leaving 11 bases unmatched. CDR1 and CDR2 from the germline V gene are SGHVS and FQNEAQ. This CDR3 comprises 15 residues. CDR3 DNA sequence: TGTGCCAGCAGCCCCCGGACAGGGAGATTCCACGAGCAGTACTTC. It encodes CASSPRTGRFHEQYF. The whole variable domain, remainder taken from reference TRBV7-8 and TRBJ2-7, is GAGVSQSPRYKVAKRGQDVALRCDPISGHVSLFWYQQALGQGPEFLTYFQNEAQLDKSGLPSDRFFAERPEGSVSTLKIQRTQQEDSAVYLCASSPRTGRFHEQYFGPGTRLTVT.

CDR3 sequence reads: CASSGEGQYTGELFF. CDR3 nucleotide sequence: TGTGCCAGCAGCGGAGAGGGACAGTACACCGGGGAGCTGTTTTTT. The chain combines TRBV11-3 with TRBJ2-2, with 7 bases that match TRBD1. This CDR3 is 15 amino acids long. V dropped 5 bases and J dropped 3; count of bases not matched to a gene: 6. Germline assignment: CDR1 SGHNT and CDR2 YENEEA.

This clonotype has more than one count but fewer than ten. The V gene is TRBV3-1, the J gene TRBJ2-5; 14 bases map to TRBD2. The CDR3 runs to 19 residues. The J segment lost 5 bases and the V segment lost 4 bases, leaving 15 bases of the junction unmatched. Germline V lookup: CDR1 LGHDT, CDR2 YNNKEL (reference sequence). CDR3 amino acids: CASSPDRVTSGGAWETQYF. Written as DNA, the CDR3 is TGTGCCAGCAGCCCTGATAGGGTGACTAGCGGGGGGGCCTGGGAGACCCAGTACTTC.

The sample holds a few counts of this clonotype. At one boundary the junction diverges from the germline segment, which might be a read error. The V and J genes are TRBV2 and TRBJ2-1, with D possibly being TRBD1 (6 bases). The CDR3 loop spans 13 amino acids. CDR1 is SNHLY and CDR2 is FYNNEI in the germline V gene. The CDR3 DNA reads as TGTGCCAGCAGGGAAGATCCTACAGGGGAGCAGTTCTTC. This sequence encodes CASREDPTGEQFF.

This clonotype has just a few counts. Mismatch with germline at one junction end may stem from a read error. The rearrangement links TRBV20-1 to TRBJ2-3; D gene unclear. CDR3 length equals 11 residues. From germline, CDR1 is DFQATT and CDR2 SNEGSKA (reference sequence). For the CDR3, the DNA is TGCAGTGCTAGAGATGAACCGTTAGCCCATTTT. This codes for CSARDEPLAHF.

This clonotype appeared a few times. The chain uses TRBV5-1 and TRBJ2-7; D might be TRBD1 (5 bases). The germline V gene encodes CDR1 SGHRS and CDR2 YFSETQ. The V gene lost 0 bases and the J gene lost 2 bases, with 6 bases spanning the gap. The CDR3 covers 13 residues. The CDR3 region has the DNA TGCGCCAGCAGCTTGGAACAGGCCTACGAGCAGTACTTC. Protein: CASSLEQAYEQYF.